In its sample, the clone carrying this TCR beta chain was seen many times. Its antigen remains unknown. This sample is part of a study of identical twins. Each cDNA held unique molecular identifiers, and template switching gave it a universal primer site. TCRdb independently ran MiXCR on the 5' RACE reads; one entry per CDR3 protein. The sample includes 150,000 or so distinct CDR3 sequences, roughly 3.5% of them seen just once. Germline V CDR1 and CDR2: MNHEY, SVGEGT. The germline V and J ends were trimmed by 7 bases and 6 bases, with 19 bases remaining between them. This CDR3 is 14 amino acids long. Study observations and caveats: Memory repertoires showed no such pattern, whereas abundant cord blood beta clonotypes carried fewer insertions. Because invariant MAIT and iNKT cells could be present, zero-insertion analyses could be partly confounded.

Input material: memory T cells sorted from blood. The sequence was obtained from a man aged 18 to 29 in good health. The genes are TRBV6-2 or TRBV6-3 and TRBJ2-7; perhaps D is TRBD1 or TRBD2 (5 bases each). This chain's CDR3 is CASTPMGLATEQYF. The CDR3 region has the DNA TGTGCCAGCACTCCCATGGGGCTAGCTACCGAGCAGTACTTC.